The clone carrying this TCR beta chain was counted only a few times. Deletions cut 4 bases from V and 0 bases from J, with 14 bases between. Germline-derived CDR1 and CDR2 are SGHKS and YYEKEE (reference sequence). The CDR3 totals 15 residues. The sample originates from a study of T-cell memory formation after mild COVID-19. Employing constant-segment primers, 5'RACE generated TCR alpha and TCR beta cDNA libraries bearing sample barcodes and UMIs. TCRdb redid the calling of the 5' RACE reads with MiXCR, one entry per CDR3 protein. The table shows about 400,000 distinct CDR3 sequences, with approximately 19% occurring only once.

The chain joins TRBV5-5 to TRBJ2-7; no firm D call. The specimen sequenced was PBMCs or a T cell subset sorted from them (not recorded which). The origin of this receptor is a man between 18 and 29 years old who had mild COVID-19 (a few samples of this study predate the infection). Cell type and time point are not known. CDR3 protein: CASSPTPGLSYEQYF. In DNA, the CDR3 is TGTGCCAGCAGCCCCACACCCGGCCTCTCCTACGAGCAGTACTTC.